This TCR beta chain stems from a study of OX40 agonist ivuxolimab in advanced cancers. For the study in its entirety: Ivuxolimab, which targeted the costimulatory receptor OX40 (CD134), was an agonistic, fully human IgG2 monoclonal antibody. Partial responses occurred in three dose-escalation patients: two with cutaneous melanoma and one with hepatocellular carcinoma. Intravenous ivuxolimab was administered to patients every 2 weeks at six dose levels: 0.01, 0.1, 0.3, 1.5, 3 and 10 mg/kg. The dose-escalation cohort was about 86% male with a mean age of about 65 years, ranging from roughly 20 to 85. Prior anti-PD-1, anti-PD-L1 or anti-CTLA-4 therapy was permitted, and checkpoint inhibitors had been received by about 37% of dose-escalation patients. The paper covers the monotherapy dose-escalation part of the phase I ivuxolimab trial, which included N of about 51 patients. Among the 50 to 55 dose-escalation patients, 19 had hepatocellular carcinoma, 15 or so melanoma, 9 renal cell carcinoma and 9 head and neck cancer. Peripheral TCRbeta sequencing was intended to test whether TCR sequence diversity was altered and clonal T-cell expansion was caused by ivuxolimab.

Patients with autoimmune disease history or receiving systemic immunosuppression were excluded from the trial. Peripheral blood for TCR sequencing was collected from all dose cohorts at baseline, on cycle 4 day 1, and on cycle 7 day 1. Samples were obtained from an open-label, multicenter, first-in-human phase I dose-escalation trial of ivuxolimab. Adults with locally advanced or metastatic melanoma, renal cell, hepatocellular, or head and neck squamous cell carcinoma were enrolled in the trial. CD4+ and CD8+ T cells were sorted separately from peripheral blood before TCR sequencing. To sequence the TCRbeta CDR3 region, genomic DNA was isolated from the sorted cells. The immunoSEQ Assay was used for sequencing of TCRbeta CDR3 regions. Here the immuneACCESS table is served through TCRdb, limited to in-frame sequences with V and J called. Missing clones are a known gap in these copies; in checked studies unresolved V genes cover under half, and the rest lacks a known reason. The sample data list about 40,000 clones, and more than 70% of these were observed just once. The top ten clonotypes cover under 15% of the sample.

The paper as a whole reports these results and caveats: On average, CD8+ T cells showed more expanded clones than CD4+ T cells after ivuxolimab. The antigen specificity of the peripheral T cells that underwent clonal expansion was not determined. Partial responders in the 0.1-3.0 mg/kg groups had among the lowest normalized peripheral clonal expansion, especially among CD8+ T cells. Low levels of normalized T-cell clonal expansion were also shown by some nonresponding patients. At doses of 0.1 to 3.0 mg/kg, clonal expansion of both CD4+ and CD8+ blood T cells was observed from baseline to week 6.

CDR1 and CDR2 are read off the germline V gene (reference sequence) as SEHNR and FQNEAQ. V trim: 5 bases; J trim: 4 bases; unmatched bases: 12. The CDR3 spans 16 residues, from the cysteine through the phenylalanine. Left in the record is the CDR3 DNA by itself, 48 bases read in frame from the first base. Details on this clone: The specificity of this receptor is unknown. Base quality data are lacking; no much larger clone is found one base away.

This TCR came from an adult with an advanced solid tumor such as melanoma, head and neck, liver or kidney cancer. The sample here was CD4+ or CD8+ T cells sorted from blood, taken in a trial of the OX40 agonist ivuxolimab. Recombination connected TRBV7-9 to TRBJ2-7; a stretch of 9 junction bases matches TRBD1. The CDR3 has the sequence CASSPPGDRDSYEQYF. Read as DNA, the sequence is TGTGCCAGCAGCCCCCCGGGGGACAGGGACTCTTACGAGCAGTACTTC.